The 12 T cell receptor beta chains in this list originate from one sample, sequenced in a study of blood T cell repertoires in COVID-19. The assay was immunoSEQ multiplex PCR, and TCRdb's table has in-frame clones only and misses some. The top ten clones hold less than 20% of a sample with 230,000 or so clones, roughly 80% of them seen once. The source material was peripheral blood. The source is a young man with active or convalescent COVID-19.

The gene calls are TRBV12-5 and TRBJ1-1, with a possible D match to TRBD1 (6 bases). In germline, CDR1 is LGHNT, CDR2 FRNRAP. The CDR3 spans 14 residues. Trimming took off 6 bases at V and 4 bases at J, with 15 bases between the two ends. The CDR3: CASGKTTGSTEAFF. The CDR3 region has the DNA TGTGCTAGTGGAAAGACCACAGGGTCCACTGAAGCTTTCTTT.

The rearrangement uses TRBV15 and TRBJ2-5; D is uncertain. The germline V gene encodes CDR1 LNHNV and CDR2 YYDKDF (reference sequence). Trimming left V 0 bases short and J 1 base short, with 9 bases between. This CDR3 contains 15 residues. This CDR3 is CATSRDPTAQETQYF. CDR3 coding DNA: TGTGCCACCAGCAGAGATCCCACAGCCCAAGAGACCCAGTACTTC.

The chain is built from TRBV5-6 and TRBJ1-1; possible D gene TRBD1, 6 bases. Germline-derived CDR1 and CDR2 are SGHDT and YYEEEE. Trimming shortened V by 4 bases and J by 1 base, and 20 bases separated the two germline ends. This CDR3 is built from 17 residues. The CDR3 sequence is CASSRWVGGHENTEAFF. As DNA, the CDR3 is TGTGCCAGCAGCCGGTGGGTGGGGGGGCATGAGAACACTGAAGCTTTCTTT.

The chain links TRBV4-1 to TRBJ2-1; D is perhaps TRBD2 (5 bases). CDR3 length equals 14 residues. Trimming pared 4 bases from V and 7 bases from J, leaving 14 bases between. CDR1 MGHRA and CDR2 YSYEKL come from the germline V gene. The CDR3 protein is CASSRTRAVNEQFF. The CDR3, as DNA: TGCGCCAGCAGCCGAACGAGGGCAGTGAATGAGCAGTTCTTC.

The chain uses TRBV11-2 and TRBJ1-1; tentative D call: TRBD1 (5 bases). The germline CDR1 and CDR2 sequences are SGHAT and FQNNGV. The CDR3 length is 14 residues. Trimming shortened V by 4 bases and J by 1 base, and 10 bases separated the two germline ends. Written as DNA, the CDR3 is TGTGCCAGCAGCTCGAGAAGGGGGAACACTGAAGCTTTCTTT. Amino acids: CASSSRRGNTEAFF.

This clone was seen only once. V is TRBV6-5 and J is TRBJ2-3, with D perhaps matching TRBD1 (5 bases). CDR3 size: 14 residues. With 2 bases removed from V and 0 bases from J, the gap between germline ends came to 6 bases. Germline V gives CDR1 MNHEY, CDR2 SVGAGI. The CDR3 coding sequence is TGTGCCAGCAGTTACCAGGGTAGCACAGATACGCAGTATTTT. Translating gives CASSYQGSTDTQYF.

This sequence joins TRBV7-2 and TRBJ1-4; TRBD1 agrees at 7 bases. This CDR3 region has 14 residues. Germline V lookup: CDR1 SGHTA, CDR2 FQGNSA. J gave up 5 bases and V 5 bases, and 5 bases lay outside the gene matches. CDR3: CASSRGQKNEKLFF. In DNA, the CDR3 is TGTGCCAGCAGCCGGGGACAGAAAAATGAAAAACTGTTTTTT.

This rearrangement joins TRBV14 to TRBJ1-5, with D hard to call. The ends were cut back, 1 base at V and 6 bases at J, with 7 bases in the middle. The CDR3 is 13 amino acids. Germline CDR1 reads SGHDN; CDR2 reads FVKESK. The CDR3 spells CASSQGPPQPQHF. DNA of the CDR3: TGTGCCAGCAGCCAAGGGCCCCCTCAGCCCCAGCATTTT. Full variable domain (rest looked up from reference TRBV14 and TRBJ1-5): EAGVTQFPSHSVIEKGQTVTLRCDPISGHDNLYWYRRVMGKEIKFLLHFVKESKQDESGMPNNRFLAERTGGTYSTLKVQPAELEDSGVYFCASSQGPPQPQHFGDGTRLSIL.

The rearrangement joins TRBV30 to TRBJ1-1; weak D call: TRBD1 (5 bases). This CDR3 spans 12 amino acids. The V and J ends lost 4 bases and 1 base respectively, with 7 bases between them. CDR1 GTSNPN and CDR2 SVGIG come from the germline V gene (reference sequence). The CDR3 protein is CAWTRENTEAFF. The DNA of the CDR3 is TGTGCCTGGACCAGGGAGAACACTGAAGCTTTCTTT.

V usage is TRBV5-6 and J usage is TRBJ2-5, with 7 bases that match TRBD2. Germline V CDR1 and CDR2: SGHDT, YYEEEE. The length of the CDR3 is 11 residues. With V trimmed by 4 bases and J by 7 bases, 1 base remained unmatched. CDR3 bases: TGTGCCAGCAGCAGGGAGGGGACCCAGTACTTC. This gives the protein CASSREGTQYF.

The V gene is TRBV5-4, the J gene TRBJ1-1; 8 nucleotides agree with TRBD1. With 5 bases clipped from V and 1 base from J, the junction kept 7 bases outside the gene matches. Looked up from germline, CDR1 is SGHNT and CDR2 is YYREEE (reference sequence). The CDR3 extends over 15 amino acids. The DNA of the CDR3 is TGTGCCAGCAGAGCCCCCGGGACAGGGAACACTGAAGCTTTCTTT. Protein product: CASRAPGTGNTEAFF.

The chain is built from TRBV5-1 and TRBJ1-1, with TRBD1 matching 8 bases. V trimming: 5 bases; J trimming: 4 bases; junction bases outside the gene matches: 7. This CDR3 is 14 amino acids long. The germline gives CDR1 SGHRS, CDR2 YFSETQ. CDR3 in DNA: TGCGCCAGCAGTCAGGGGGCGTTAGGCACTGAAGCTTTCTTT. This translates into CASSQGALGTEAFF.